This T cell receptor (beta chain) was sequenced during a study of Graves' ophthalmopathy and Graves' hyperthyroidism. Overall study: Samples of peripheral blood were obtained at initial diagnosis, prior to treatment of any kind.

Amplification from RNA transcripts yielded the TCR beta CDR3 regions. First-round RT-PCR with HTBI primers preceded a second-round multiplex PCR. Using its own MiXCR run on the multiplex PCR reads, TCRdb lists one record per CDR3 protein. The sample includes about 400,000 distinct CDR3 sequences, 18% of them seen just once. Study conclusions and caveats: Among expanded thyroid clonotypes above 0.001 frequency, most also occurred in blood.

Many counts were recorded for this clonotype. Its target is unknown. None of the included patients had other autoimmune diseases, uncontrolled infections, pregnancy or lactation, as these led to exclusion. PBMCs were isolated by Ficoll-Paque density gradient centrifugation, using 7.5 to 10 ml of fresh peripheral blood as the starting material. CDR1 and CDR2 (germline): SQVTM, ANQGSEA. Trimming removed 7 bases at V and 3 bases at J, with 12 bases between. The CDR3 is made up of 13 amino acids. The clonotype originates from a woman under 30 with Graves' ophthalmopathy. This rearrangement joins TRBV29-1 to TRBJ2-2; possible D gene TRBD1, 6 bases. Sequenced input: peripheral blood. The CDR3 coding sequence is TGCAGCGGTACAAAGGGGGACACCGGGGAGCTGTTTTTT. Its protein product is CSGTKGDTGELFF.